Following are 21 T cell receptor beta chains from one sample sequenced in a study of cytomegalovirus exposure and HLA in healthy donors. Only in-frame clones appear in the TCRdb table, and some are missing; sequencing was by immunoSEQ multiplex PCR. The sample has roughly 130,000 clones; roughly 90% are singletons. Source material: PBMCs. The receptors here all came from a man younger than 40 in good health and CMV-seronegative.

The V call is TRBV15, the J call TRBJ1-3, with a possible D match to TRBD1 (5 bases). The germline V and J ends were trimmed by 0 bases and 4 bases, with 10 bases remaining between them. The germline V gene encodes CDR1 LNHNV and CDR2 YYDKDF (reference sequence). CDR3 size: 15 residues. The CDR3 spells CATSRDRGVGNTIYF. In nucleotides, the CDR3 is TGTGCCACCAGCAGAGATCGGGGGGTAGGAAACACCATATATTTT.

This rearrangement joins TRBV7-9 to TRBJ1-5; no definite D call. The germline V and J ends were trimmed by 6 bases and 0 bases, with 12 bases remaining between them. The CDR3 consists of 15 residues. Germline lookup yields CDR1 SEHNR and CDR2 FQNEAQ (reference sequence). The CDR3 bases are TGTGCCAGCAGTTACGCCGGGGATAGCAATCAGCCCCAGCATTTT. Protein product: CASSYAGDSNQPQHF.

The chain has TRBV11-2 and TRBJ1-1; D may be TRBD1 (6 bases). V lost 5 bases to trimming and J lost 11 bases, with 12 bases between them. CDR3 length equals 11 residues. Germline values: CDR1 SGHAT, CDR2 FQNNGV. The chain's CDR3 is CASSNTGNAFF. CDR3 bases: TGTGCCAGCAGCAATACAGGGAATGCTTTCTTT.

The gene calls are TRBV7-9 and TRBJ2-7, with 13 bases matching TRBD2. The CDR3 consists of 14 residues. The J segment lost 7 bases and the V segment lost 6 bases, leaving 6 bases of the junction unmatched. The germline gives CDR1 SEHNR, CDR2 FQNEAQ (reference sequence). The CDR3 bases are TGTGCCAGCAGACGGACTAGCGGGAGTAGTGAGCAGTACTTC. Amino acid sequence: CASRRTSGSSEQYF. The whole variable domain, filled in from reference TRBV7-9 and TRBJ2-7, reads DTGVSQNPRHKITKRGQNVTFRCDPISEHNRLYWYRQTLGQGPEFLTYFQNEAQLEKSRLLSDRFSAERPKGSFSTLEIQRTEQGDSAMYLCASRRTSGSSEQYFGPGTRLTVT.

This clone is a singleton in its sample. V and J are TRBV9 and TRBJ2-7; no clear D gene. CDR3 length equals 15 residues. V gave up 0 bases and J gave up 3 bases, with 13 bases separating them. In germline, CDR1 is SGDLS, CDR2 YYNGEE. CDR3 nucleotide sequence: TGTGCCAGCAGCGTAGGAAAGCCGGGTTACTACGAGCAGTACTTC. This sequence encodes CASSVGKPGYYEQYF.

The CDR3 DNA reads as TGTGCCAGCAGCCCAACCCGGACTAGCGGGAGAGTTAACGAGCAGTACTTC. Amino acid sequence: CASSPTRTSGRVNEQYF. J is TRBJ2-7 and V is TRBV11-2; TRBD2 matches at 13 bases. Germline trimming cut 5 bases from V and 5 bases from J; bases unmatched to any gene: 12. The CDR3 has 17 amino acids. Germline CDR1 SGHAT, CDR2 FQNNGV.

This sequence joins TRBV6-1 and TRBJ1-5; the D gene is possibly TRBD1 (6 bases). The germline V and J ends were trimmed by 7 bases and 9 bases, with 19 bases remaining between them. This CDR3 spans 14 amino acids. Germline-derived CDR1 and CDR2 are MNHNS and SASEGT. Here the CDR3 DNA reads TGTGCCAGCACCGAGTCAGGGGATCCACGGCCCCAGCATTTT. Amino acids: CASTESGDPRPQHF.

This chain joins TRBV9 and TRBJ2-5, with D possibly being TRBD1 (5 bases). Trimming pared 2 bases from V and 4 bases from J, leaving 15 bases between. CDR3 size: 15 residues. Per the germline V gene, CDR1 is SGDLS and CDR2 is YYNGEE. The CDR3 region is CASSVAGYTLETQYF. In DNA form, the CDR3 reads TGTGCCAGCAGCGTGGCAGGGTACACACTAGAGACCCAGTACTTC.

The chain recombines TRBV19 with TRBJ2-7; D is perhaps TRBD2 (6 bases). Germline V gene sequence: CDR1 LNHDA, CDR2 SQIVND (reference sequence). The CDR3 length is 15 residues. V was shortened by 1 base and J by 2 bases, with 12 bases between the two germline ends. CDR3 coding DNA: TGTGCCAGTAGTATAGGGGGAGGAAGCGCCTACGAGCAGTACTTC. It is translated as CASSIGGGSAYEQYF.

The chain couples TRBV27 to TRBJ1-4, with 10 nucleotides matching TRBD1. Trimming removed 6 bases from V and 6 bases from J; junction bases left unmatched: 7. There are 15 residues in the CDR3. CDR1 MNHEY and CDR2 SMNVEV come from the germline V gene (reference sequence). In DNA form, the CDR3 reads TGTGCCAGCAGGGACCGACAGGGGGCTTATGAAAAACTGTTTTTT. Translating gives CASRDRQGAYEKLFF.

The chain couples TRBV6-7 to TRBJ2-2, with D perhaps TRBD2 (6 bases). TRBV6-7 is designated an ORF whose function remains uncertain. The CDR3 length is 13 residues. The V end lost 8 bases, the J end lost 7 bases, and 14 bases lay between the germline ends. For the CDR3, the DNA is TGTGCCAGCCTCCAGCGGAGGGTCGGGGAGCTGTTTTTT. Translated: CASLQRRVGELFF.

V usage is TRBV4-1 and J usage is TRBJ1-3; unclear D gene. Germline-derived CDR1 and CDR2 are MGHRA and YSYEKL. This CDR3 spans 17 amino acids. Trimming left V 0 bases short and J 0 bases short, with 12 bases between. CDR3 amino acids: CASSQDPDNSSGNTIYF. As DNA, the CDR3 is TGCGCCAGCAGCCAAGATCCGGATAACAGCTCTGGAAACACCATATATTTT.

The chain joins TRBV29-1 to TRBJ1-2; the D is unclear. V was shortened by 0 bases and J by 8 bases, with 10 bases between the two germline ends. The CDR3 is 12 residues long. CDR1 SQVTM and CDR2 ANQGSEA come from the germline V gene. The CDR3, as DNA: TGCAGCGTTGAAGAAAGAGGCGGGGGCTACACCTTC. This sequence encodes CSVEERGGGYTF.

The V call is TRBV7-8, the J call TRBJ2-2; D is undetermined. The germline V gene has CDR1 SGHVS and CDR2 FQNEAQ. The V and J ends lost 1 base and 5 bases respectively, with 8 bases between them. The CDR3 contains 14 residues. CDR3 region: CASSLGMETGELFF. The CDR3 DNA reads TGTGCCAGCAGCTTAGGGATGGAGACCGGGGAGCTGTTTTTT.

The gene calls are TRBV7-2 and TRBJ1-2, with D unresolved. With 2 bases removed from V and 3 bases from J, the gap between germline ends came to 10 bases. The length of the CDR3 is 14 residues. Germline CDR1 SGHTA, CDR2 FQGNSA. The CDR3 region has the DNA TGTGCCAGCAGCTTAACGTTGGGCTACTATGGCTACACCTTC. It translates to CASSLTLGYYGYTF.

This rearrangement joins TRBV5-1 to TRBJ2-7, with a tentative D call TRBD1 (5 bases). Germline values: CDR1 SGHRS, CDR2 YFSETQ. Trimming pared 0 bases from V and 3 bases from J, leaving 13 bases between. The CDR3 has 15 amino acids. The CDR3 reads CASSLEGRVLYEQYF. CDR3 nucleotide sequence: TGCGCCAGCAGCTTGGAGGGCAGGGTTCTCTACGAGCAGTACTTC.

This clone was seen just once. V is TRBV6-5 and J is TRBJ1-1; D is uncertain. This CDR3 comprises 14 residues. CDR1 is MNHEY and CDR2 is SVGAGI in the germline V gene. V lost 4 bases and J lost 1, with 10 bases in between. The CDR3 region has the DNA TGTGCCAGCAGTTCCTTCTTCTCGAACACTGAAGCTTTCTTT. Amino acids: CASSSFFSNTEAFF.

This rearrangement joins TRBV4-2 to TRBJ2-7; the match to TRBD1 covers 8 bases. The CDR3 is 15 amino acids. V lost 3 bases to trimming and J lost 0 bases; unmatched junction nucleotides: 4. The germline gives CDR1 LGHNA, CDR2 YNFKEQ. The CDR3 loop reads CASSQQQGDSYEQYF. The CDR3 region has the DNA TGTGCCAGCAGCCAGCAACAGGGGGACTCCTACGAGCAGTACTTC.

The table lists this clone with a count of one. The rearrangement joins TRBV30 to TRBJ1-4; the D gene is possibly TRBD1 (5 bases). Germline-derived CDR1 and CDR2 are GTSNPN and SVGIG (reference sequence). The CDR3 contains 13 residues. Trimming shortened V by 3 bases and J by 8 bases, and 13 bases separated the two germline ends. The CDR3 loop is CAWRGRGKEKLFF. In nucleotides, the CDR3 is TGTGCCTGGAGGGGTAGGGGTAAAGAAAAACTGTTTTTT. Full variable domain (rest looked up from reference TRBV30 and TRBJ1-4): SQTIHQWPATLVQPVGSPLSLECTVEGTSNPNLYWYRQAAGRGLQLLFYSVGIGQISSEVPQNLSASRPQDRQFILSSKKLLLSDSGFYLCAWRGRGKEKLFFGSGTQLSVL.

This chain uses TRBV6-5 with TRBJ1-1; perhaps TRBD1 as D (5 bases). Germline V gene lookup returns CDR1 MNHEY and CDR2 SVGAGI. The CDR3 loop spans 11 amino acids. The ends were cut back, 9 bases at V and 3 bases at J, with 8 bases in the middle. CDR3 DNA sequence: TGTGCCAGTATAGGGGACACTGAAGCTTTCTTT. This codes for CASIGDTEAFF.

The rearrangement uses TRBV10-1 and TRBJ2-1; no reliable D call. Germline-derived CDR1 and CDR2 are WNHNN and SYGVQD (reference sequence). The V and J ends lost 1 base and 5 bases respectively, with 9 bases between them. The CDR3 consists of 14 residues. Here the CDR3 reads CASSEWFSNNEQFF. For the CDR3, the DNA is TGCGCCAGCAGTGAGTGGTTTAGTAACAATGAGCAGTTCTTC.